This section outlines one T cell receptor (beta chain) sequence together with its context. What it binds is not known. These data come from a study of cytomegalovirus exposure and HLA in healthy donors. Study overall: The 666 first-cohort repertoires shared a platform with the 130 or so validation repertoires, as reported in a later analysis.

Study-level results: Later, an analysis found that TCR clusters from the first cohort tended to co-occur in the 120 or so validation repertoires.

Assay: immunoSEQ multiplex PCR; the TCRdb copy retains only in-frame clones and omits some. The repertoire has 250,000 to 400,000 clones, around 90% of them found once; the top ten carry roughly 0.96%. Trimming pared 4 bases from V and 0 bases from J, leaving 12 bases between. CDR3 length: 15 amino acids. Germline V gives CDR1 MNHNS, CDR2 SASEGT. The source is a man aged 25 to 45 in good health and CMV-seronegative. Source material: PBMCs. The genes are TRBV6-1 and TRBJ1-1; no definite D call. CDR3 sequence reads: CASSAFSRMNTEAFF. The CDR3 nucleotides read TGTGCCAGCAGTGCCTTCTCCAGGATGAACACTGAAGCTTTCTTT.